Listed here is a single T cell receptor (beta chain). Its target is unknown. The data were obtained in a study of T cell repertoires in cytomegalovirus infection. Study conclusions and caveats: HLA-C-restricted CMV-specific TCR beta clonotypes were dominant in the ex vivo response.

The CDR3 has 16 amino acids. Germline V CDR1 and CDR2: MNHNY, SVGAGI (reference sequence). Trimming took 0 bases from V and 3 from J, leaving 14 bases between them. TCRdb used MiXCR to reprocess the reads, holding one entry per CDR3 protein. The table includes 680,000 or so distinct CDR3 sequences, roughly a third detected once. This material consisted of cultured PBMCs, taken from culture after CMV antigen stimulation. This sequence was found in a human donor in good health (CMV status not recorded). Some clones in this sample may be carry-over from other donors' samples. This chain links TRBV6-6 with TRBJ1-1; D call uncertain. CDR3 loop: CASSYSPWIEDTEAFF. The CDR3 nucleotides read TGTGCCAGCAGTTACTCACCTTGGATAGAGGACACTGAAGCTTTCTTT.